This T cell receptor beta chain originates from a study of human T cells and chemical hapten exposure. Library preparation tagged each individual cDNA molecule with a unique molecular identifier. TCRdb ran MiXCR on the reads and lists one entry per CDR3 protein. The sample lists about 120,000 distinct CDR3 sequences, around 9% occurring once. V gave up 9 bases and J gave up 6 bases; unmatched junction bases: 10. CDR1 is SNHLY and CDR2 is FYNNEI in the germline V gene. This CDR3 comprises 14 residues. This clonotype was seen ten or more times. Total RNA was extracted from unfractionated whole blood. The chain couples TRBV2 to TRBJ2-2; 7 bases line up with TRBD1. Sequenced sample: whole blood. The receptor was isolated from a human donor in good health. Some clones in this sample may be carry-over from other donors' samples. The CDR3: CASTGDPFSGELFF. The DNA of the CDR3 is TGTGCCAGTACAGGGGACCCTTTCTCCGGGGAGCTGTTTTTT.